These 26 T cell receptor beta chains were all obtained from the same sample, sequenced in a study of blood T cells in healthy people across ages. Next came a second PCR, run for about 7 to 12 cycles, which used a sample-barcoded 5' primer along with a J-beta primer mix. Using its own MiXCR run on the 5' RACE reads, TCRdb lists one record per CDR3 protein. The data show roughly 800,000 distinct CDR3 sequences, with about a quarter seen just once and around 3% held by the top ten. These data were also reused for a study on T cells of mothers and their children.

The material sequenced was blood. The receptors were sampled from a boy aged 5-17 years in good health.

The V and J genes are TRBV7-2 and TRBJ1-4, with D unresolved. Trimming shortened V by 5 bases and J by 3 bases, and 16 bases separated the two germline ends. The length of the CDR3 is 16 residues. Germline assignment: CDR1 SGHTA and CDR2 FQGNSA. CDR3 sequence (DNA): TGTGCCAGCAGCCGAAACCCGACGGGAGCTAATGAAAAACTGTTTTTT. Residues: CASSRNPTGANEKLFF.

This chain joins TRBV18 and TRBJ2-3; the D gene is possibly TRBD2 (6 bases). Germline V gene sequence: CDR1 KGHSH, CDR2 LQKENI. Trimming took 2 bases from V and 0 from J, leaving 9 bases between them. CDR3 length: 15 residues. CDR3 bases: TGTGCCAGCTCACCAACGGGGAGGAGCACAGATACGCAGTATTTT. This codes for CASSPTGRSTDTQYF.

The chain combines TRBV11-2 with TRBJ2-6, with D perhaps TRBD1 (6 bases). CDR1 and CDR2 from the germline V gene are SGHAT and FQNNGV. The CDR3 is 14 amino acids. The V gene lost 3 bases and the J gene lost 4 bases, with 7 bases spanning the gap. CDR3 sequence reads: CASSFQGGANVLTF. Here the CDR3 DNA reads TGTGCCAGCAGCTTCCAGGGGGGGGCCAACGTCCTGACTTTC.

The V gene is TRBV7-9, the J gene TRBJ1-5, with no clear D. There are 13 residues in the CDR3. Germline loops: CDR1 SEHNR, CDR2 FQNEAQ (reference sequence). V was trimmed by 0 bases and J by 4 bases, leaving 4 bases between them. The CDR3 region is CASSLAANQPQHF. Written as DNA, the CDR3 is TGTGCCAGCAGCTTAGCAGCAAATCAGCCCCAGCATTTT.

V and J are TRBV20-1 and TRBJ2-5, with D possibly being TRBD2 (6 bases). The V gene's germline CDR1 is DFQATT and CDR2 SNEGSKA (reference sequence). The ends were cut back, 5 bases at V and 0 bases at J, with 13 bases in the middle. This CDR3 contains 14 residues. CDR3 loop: CSAPRGTHQETQYF. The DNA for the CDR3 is TGCAGTGCTCCCCGGGGGACTCACCAAGAGACCCAGTACTTC.

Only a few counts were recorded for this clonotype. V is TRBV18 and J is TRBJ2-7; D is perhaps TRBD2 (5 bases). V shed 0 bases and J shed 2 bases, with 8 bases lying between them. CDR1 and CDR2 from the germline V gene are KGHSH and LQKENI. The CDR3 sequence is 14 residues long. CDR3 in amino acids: CASSPPAGTYEQYF. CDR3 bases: TGTGCCAGCTCACCACCGGCGGGTACCTACGAGCAGTACTTC.

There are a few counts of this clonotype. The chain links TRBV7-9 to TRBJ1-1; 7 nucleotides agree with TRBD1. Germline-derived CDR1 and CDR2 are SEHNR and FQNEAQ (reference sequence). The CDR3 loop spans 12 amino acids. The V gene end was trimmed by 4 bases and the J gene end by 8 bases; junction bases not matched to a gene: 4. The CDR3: CASSSGGVEAFF. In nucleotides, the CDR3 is TGTGCCAGCAGCTCAGGGGGGGTAGAAGCTTTCTTT.

DNA for the CDR3: TGTGCCAGCAGTGCACTGGGAGCGGGGGGAACAGATACGCAGTATTTT. Protein: CASSALGAGGTDTQYF. This chain links TRBV6-1 with TRBJ2-3; 9 bases fit TRBD2. Germline V gene lookup returns CDR1 MNHNS and CDR2 SASEGT. The CDR3 extends over 16 amino acids. The V segment lost 4 bases and the J segment 3 bases; nucleotides outside the gene matches: 8.

As DNA, the CDR3 is TGTGCCAGCAGGGCGTCGCGGGGAGGCTACGAGCAGTACTTC. Amino acids: CASRASRGGYEQYF. The rearrangement uses TRBV27 and TRBJ2-7; D is perhaps TRBD2 (6 bases). This CDR3 contains 14 residues. The V gene's germline CDR1 is MNHEY and CDR2 SMNVEV (reference sequence). Trimming left V 6 bases short and J 3 bases short, with 15 bases between.

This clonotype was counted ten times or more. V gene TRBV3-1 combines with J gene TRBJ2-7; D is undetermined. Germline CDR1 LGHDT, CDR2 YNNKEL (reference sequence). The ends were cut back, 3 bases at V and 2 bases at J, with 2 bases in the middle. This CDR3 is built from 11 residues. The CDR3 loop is CASSHAYEQYF. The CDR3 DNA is TGTGCCAGCAGCCATGCCTACGAGCAGTACTTC.

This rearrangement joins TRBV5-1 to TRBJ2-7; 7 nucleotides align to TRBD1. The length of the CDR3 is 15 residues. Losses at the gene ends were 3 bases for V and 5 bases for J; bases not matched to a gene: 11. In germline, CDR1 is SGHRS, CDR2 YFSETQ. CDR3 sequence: CASSWDSPSINEQYF. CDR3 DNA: TGCGCCAGCAGCTGGGACAGCCCCTCGATCAACGAGCAGTACTTC.

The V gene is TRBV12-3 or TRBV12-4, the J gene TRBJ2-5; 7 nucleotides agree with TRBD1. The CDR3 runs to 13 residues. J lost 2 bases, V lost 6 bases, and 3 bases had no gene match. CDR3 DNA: TGTGCCAGCAGAGGACAGGAGCAAGAGACCCAGTACTTC. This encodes CASRGQEQETQYF.

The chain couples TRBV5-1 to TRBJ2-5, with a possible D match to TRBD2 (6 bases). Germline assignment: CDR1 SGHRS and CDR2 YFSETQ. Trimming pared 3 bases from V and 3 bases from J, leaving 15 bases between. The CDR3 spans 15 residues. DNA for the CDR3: TGCGCCAGCAGCTCACCGGGACGGGGGAAAGAGACCCAGTACTTC. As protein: CASSSPGRGKETQYF.

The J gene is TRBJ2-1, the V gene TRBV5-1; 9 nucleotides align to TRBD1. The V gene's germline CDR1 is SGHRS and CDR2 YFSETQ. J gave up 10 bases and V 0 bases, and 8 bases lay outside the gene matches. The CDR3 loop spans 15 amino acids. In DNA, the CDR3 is TGCGCCAGCAGCTTGGGGACAGGGGCGGAGGGGGAGCAGTTCTTC. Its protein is CASSLGTGAEGEQFF.

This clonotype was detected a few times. CDR3 in amino acids: CASSLAWTGVEQFF. The CDR3 DNA reads TGCGCCAGCAGCTTGGCGTGGACAGGGGTTGAGCAGTTCTTC. V usage is TRBV5-1 and J usage is TRBJ2-1; TRBD1 aligns across 9 bases. The CDR3 sequence is 14 residues long. Trimming cost V 0 bases and J 9 bases; bases outside gene matches: 4. Germline CDR1 is SGHRS and CDR2 is YFSETQ. Full variable domain (outside the CDR3, taken from reference TRBV5-1 and TRBJ2-1): KAGVTQTPRYLIKTRGQQVTLSCSPISGHRSVSWYQQTPGQGLQFLFEYFSETQRNKGNFPGRFSGRQFSNSRSEMNVSTLELGDSALYLCASSLAWTGVEQFFGPGTRLTVL.

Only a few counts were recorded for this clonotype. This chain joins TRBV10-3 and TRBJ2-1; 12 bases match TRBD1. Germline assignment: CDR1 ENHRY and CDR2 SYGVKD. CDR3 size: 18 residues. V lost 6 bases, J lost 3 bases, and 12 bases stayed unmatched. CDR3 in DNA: TGTGCCATCAGCCATGGGGACAGGGGGCGAGGGATCTACAATGAGCAGTTCTTC. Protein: CAISHGDRGRGIYNEQFF.

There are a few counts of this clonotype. CDR3 sequence: CASSRSDNYGYTF. Written as DNA, the CDR3 is TGTGCCAGCAGCCGCTCTGACAACTATGGCTACACCTTC. The gene calls are TRBV3-1 and TRBJ1-2; D remains ambiguous. V lost 4 bases and J lost 2, with 8 bases in between. The germline V gene has CDR1 LGHDT and CDR2 YNNKEL (reference sequence). The CDR3 is 13 residues long.

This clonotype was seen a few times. The CDR3 nucleotides are TGTGCCAGCAGTTTAGATGGCCAACAGGGGTACACTGAAGCTTTCTTT. Amino acid sequence: CASSLDGQQGYTEAFF. The J gene is TRBJ1-1, the V gene TRBV12-3 or TRBV12-4; 7 bases line up with TRBD1. The CDR3 is 16 amino acids. After removal of 1 base from V and 3 bases from J, the junction contained 8 bases not matched to a gene.

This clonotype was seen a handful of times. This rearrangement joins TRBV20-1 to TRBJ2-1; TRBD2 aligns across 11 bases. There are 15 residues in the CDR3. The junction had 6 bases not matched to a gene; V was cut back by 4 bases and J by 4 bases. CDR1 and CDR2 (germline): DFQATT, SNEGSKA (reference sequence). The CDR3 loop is CSAITGTSGYNEQFF. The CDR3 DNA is TGCAGTGCTATAACCGGGACTAGCGGATACAATGAGCAGTTCTTC.

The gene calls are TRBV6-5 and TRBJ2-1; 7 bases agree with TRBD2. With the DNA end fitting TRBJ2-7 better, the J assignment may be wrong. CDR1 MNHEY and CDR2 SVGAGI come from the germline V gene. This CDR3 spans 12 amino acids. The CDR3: CAPRGRDHEQYF. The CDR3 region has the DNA TGTGCCCCCCGGGGGAGGGACCACGAGCAGTACTTC.

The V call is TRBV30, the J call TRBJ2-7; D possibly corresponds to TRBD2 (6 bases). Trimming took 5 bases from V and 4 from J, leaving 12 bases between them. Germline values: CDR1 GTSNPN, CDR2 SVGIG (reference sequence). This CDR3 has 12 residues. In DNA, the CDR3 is TGTGCCTGGGGCGCGGGGCCATACGAGCAGTACTTC. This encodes CAWGAGPYEQYF.

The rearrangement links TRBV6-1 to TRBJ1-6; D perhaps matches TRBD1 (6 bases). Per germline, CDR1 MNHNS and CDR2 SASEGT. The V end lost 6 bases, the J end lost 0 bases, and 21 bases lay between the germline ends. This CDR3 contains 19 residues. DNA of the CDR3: TGTGCCAGCAGCAAACATCCGGGGCAGGGGAGCTCCTATAATTCACCCCTCCACTTT. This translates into CASSKHPGQGSSYNSPLHF.

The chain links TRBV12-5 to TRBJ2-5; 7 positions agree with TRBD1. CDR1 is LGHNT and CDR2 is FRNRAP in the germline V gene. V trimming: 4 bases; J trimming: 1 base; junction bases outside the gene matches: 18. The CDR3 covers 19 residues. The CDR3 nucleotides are TGTGCTAGTGGTTCGCCGGGACAGCACCTTGGCGGTCCCCAAGAGACCCAGTACTTC. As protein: CASGSPGQHLGGPQETQYF. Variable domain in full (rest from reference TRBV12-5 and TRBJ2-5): DARVTQTPRHKVTEMGQEVTMRCQPILGHNTVFWYRQTMMQGLELLAYFRNRAPLDDSGMPKDRFSAEMPDATLATLKIQPSEPRDSAVYFCASGSPGQHLGGPQETQYFGPGTRLLVL.

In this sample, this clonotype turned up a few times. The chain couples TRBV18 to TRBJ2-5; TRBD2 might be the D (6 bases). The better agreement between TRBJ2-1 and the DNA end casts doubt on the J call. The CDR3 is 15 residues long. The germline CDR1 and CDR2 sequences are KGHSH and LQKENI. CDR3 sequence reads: CASSRGSGNENEQFF. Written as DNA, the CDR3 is TGTGCCAGCTCCCGGGGGTCCGGGAACGAAAATGAGCAGTTCTTC.

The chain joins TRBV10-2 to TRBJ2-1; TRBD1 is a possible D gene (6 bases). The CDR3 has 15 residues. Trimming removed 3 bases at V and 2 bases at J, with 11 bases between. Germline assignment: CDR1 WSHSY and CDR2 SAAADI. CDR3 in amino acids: CASSDWGPTYNEQFF. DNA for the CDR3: TGCGCCAGCAGTGACTGGGGGCCCACCTACAATGAGCAGTTCTTC.

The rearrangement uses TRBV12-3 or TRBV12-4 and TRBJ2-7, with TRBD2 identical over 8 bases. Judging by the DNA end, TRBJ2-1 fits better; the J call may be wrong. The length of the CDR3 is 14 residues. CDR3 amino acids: CASSTGTRLNEQFF. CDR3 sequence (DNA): TGTGCCAGCAGTACCGGGACTAGGCTCAATGAGCAGTTCTTC.